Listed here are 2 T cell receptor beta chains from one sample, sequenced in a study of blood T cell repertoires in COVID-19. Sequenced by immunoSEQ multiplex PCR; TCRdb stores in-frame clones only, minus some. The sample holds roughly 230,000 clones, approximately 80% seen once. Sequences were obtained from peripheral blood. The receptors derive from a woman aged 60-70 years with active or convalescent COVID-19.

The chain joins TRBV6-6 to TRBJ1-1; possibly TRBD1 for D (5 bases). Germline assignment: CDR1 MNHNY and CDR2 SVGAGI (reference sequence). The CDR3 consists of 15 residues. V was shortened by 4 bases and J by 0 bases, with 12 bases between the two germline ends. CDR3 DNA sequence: TGTGCCAGCAGTTGGACGGGGACTTTGAACACTGAAGCTTTCTTT. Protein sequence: CASSWTGTLNTEAFF.

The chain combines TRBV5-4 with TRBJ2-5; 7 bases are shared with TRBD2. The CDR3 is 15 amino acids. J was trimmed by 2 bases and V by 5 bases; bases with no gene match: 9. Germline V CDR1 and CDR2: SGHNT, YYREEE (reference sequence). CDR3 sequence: CASRKNGGLQETQYF. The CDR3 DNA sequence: TGTGCCAGCAGAAAAAACGGGGGACTACAAGAGACCCAGTACTTC.